This is a list of T cell receptor beta chains from one sample in a study of blood T cell repertoires in COVID-19. Sequencing was performed with immunoSEQ multiplex PCR; in TCRdb, only in-frame clones are kept and a portion is missing. The sample contains some 340,000 clones, 85% of which appear only once. The specimen sequenced was peripheral blood. The receptors were sampled from a woman aged 18 to 35 with acute or convalescent COVID-19. Both conserved end residues are part of each CDR3. Each record gives: clone size, D gene, J gene, V gene, CDR3 DNA, CDR3 protein. D genes are given only for firm matches. Expanded clones are given a class, and other clones once, few, many or no size at all.

. | TRBD2 | TRBJ2-2 | TRBV5-1 | TGCGCCAGCAGCTTTCAAGCGGGGGCTTCCACCGGGGAGCTGTTTTTT | CASSFQAGASTGELFF
few | . | TRBJ1-1 | TRBV21-1 | . | CAGVGTGTIEAFF
. | TRBD1 | TRBJ2-5 | TRBV19 | TGTGCCAGTAGTACCAGGGACAGGGAGGTTGAGACCCAGTACTTC | CASSTRDREVETQYF
. | . | TRBJ1-5 | TRBV30 | TGTGCCTGGAGTGTAACGGGAACGCGGCAGCCCCAGCATTTT | CAWSVTGTRQPQHF
. | TRBD2 | TRBJ2-7 | TRBV15 | TGTGCCACCAGCAGAGTGGGAGGGAGGGCTTTCTACGAGCAGTACTTC | CATSRVGGRAFYEQYF
. | TRBD2 | TRBJ2-7 | TRBV28 | TGTGCCAGCAGTCCCCCCGGGACTAGAGTCGACTACGAGCAGTACTTC | CASSPPGTRVDYEQYF
. | TRBD1 | TRBJ2-1 | TRBV24-1 | TGTGCCACCAGTGATTCAGCCGGGACAGGGGGGAGGGTTGAGCAGTTCTTC | CATSDSAGTGGRVEQFF
. | . | TRBJ1-5 | TRBV10-3 | TGTGCCATCAGTGAGCGGGAACAGCCCCAGCATTTT | CAISEREQPQHF
few | . | TRBJ1-5 | TRBV28 | TGTGCCAGCAGTTTACCGATCCACGGGGGCAATCAGCCCCAGCATTTT | CASSLPIHGGNQPQHF
. | . | TRBJ2-7 | TRBV28 | TGTGCCAGCAGTTTAAGTCGGACAGTTTTCTACGAGCAGTACTTC | CASSLSRTVFYEQYF
. | . | TRBJ1-3 | TRBV9 | TGTGCCAGCAGATCTGGAGGGGCTGGAAACACCATATATTTT | CASRSGGAGNTIYF
. | TRBD1 | TRBJ2-7 | TRBV28 | TGTGCCAGCAGTTCAATCAAACCGGGACAGGGGACCTACGAGCAGTACTTC | CASSSIKPGQGTYEQYF
. | TRBD1 | TRBJ2-5 | TRBV2 | TGTGCCAGCAGACCGGACAGGTCGCAAGAGACCCAGTACTTC | CASRPDRSQETQYF
. | . | TRBJ1-1 | TRBV9 | TGTGCCAGCAGCGTCGAGGGAGGGAACACTGAAGCTTTCTTT | CASSVEGGNTEAFF
. | . | TRBJ2-3 | TRBV28 | TGTGCCAGCAGTTTAGCGACTAGCACAGATACGCAGTATTTT | CASSLATSTDTQYF
. | . | TRBJ1-5 | TRBV6-4 | TGTGCCAGCAGTGAACGGTCCGGAGGCAATCAGCCCCAGCATTTT | CASSERSGGNQPQHF
. | . | TRBJ1-2 | TRBV5-4 | TGTGCCAGCAGACCTCAGGGTGACTATGGCTACACCTTC | CASRPQGDYGYTF
. | . | TRBJ2-5 | TRBV9 | TGTGCCAGCAGCATCTCCATAAAATTAGCGGAGACCCAGTACTTC | CASSISIKLAETQYF
once | . | TRBJ2-1 | TRBV4-1 | TGCGCCAGCAGCCAAGGGGGCGAGTGGAATGAGCAGTTCTTC | CASSQGGEWNEQFF
. | TRBD1 | TRBJ2-7 | TRBV13 | TGTGCCAGCAGCTTAGGGGACAGGGCCTCTTCCGAGCAGTACTTC | CASSLGDRASSEQYF
once | TRBD2 | TRBJ2-1 | TRBV6-1 | TGTGCCAGCAGTGAACTGCTAGCGGACAATGAGCAGTTCTTC | CASSELLADNEQFF
few | . | TRBJ1-1 | TRBV30 | TGTGCCTGGACGCGACAGACCACTGAAGCTTTCTTT | CAWTRQTTEAFF
. | . | TRBJ1-3 | TRBV5-5 | TGTGCCAGCAGCGCGGGACCTAGGTCGGTCTCGGGAAGGAACACCATATATTTT | CASSAGPRSVSGRNTIYF